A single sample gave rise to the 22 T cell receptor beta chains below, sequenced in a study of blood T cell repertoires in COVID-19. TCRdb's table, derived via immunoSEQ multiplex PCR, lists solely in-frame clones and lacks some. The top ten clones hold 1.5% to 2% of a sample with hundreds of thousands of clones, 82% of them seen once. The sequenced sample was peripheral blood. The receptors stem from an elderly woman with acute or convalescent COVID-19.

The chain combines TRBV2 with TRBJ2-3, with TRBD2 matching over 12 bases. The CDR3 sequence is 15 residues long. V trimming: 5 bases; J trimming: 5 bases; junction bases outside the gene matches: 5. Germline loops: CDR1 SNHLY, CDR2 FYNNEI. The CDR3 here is CASSLTSGSGDTQYF. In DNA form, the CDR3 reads TGTGCCAGCAGTCTGACTAGCGGGAGTGGAGATACGCAGTATTTT.

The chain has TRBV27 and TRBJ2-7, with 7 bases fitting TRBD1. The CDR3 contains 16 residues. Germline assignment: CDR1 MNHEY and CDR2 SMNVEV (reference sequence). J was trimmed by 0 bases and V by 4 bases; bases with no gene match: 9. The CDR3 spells CASSSQWTGSSYEQYF. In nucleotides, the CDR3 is TGTGCCAGCAGTTCCCAATGGACAGGAAGCTCCTACGAGCAGTACTTC.

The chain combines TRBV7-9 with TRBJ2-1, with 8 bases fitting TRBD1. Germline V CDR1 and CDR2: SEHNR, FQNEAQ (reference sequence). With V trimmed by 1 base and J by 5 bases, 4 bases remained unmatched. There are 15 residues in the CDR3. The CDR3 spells CASSLEGDRNNEQFF. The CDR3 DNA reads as TGTGCCAGCAGCTTAGAGGGGGACAGGAACAATGAGCAGTTCTTC.

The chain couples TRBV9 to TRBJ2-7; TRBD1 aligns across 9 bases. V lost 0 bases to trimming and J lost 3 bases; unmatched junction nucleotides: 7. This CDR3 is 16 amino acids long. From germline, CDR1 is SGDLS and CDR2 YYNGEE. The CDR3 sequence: CASSVATGQGGYEQYF. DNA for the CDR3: TGTGCCAGCAGCGTAGCTACGGGACAGGGAGGCTACGAGCAGTACTTC.

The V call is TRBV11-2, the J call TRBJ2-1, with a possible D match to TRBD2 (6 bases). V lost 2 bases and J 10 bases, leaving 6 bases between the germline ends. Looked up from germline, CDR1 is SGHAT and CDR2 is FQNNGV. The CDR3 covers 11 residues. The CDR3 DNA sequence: TGTGCCAGCAGCTTACGGGGGGAGCAGTTCTTC. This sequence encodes CASSLRGEQFF.

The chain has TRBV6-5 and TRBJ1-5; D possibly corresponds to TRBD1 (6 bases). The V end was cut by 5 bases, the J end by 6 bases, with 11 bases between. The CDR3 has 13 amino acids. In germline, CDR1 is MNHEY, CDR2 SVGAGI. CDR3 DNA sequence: TGTGCCAGCAGTCGGGGGGCTGGTCAGCCCCAGCATTTT. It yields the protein CASSRGAGQPQHF.

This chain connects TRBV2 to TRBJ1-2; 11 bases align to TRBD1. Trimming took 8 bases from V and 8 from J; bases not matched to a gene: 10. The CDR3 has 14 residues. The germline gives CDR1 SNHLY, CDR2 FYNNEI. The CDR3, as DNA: TGTGCCAGCTCAAAAGGACAGGGGGCAGAAGGCTACACCTTC. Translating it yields CASSKGQGAEGYTF.

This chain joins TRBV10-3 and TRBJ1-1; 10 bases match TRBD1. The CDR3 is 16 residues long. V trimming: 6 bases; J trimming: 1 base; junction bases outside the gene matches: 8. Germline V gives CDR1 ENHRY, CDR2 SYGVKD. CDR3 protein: CAIRTGGANENTEAFF. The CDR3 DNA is TGTGCCATCAGGACAGGGGGCGCGAATGAGAACACTGAAGCTTTCTTT.

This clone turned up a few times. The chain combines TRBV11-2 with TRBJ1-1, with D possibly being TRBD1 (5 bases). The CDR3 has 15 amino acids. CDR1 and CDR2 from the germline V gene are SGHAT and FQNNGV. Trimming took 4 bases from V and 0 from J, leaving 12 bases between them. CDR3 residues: CASSSRGSMNTEAFF. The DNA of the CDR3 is TGTGCCAGCAGCTCTCGGGGGAGTATGAACACTGAAGCTTTCTTT.

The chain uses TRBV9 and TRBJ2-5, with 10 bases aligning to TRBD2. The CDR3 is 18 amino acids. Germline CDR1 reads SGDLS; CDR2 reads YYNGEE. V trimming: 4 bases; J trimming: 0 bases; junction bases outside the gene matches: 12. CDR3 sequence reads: CASSKTHRTSGYQETQYF. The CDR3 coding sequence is TGTGCCAGCAGCAAAACACATAGGACTAGCGGATACCAAGAGACCCAGTACTTC.

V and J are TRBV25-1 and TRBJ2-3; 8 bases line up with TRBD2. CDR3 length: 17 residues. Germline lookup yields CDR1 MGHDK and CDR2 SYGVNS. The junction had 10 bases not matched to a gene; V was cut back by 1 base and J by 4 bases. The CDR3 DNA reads TGTGCCAGCAGTGAATTAAAGTTAGCGGGAAAGGCAGATACGCAGTATTTT. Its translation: CASSELKLAGKADTQYF.

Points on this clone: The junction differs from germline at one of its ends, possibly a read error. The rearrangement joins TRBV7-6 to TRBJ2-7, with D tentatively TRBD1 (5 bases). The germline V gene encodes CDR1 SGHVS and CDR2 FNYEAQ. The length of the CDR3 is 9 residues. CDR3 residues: CASSLEGHF. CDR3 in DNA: TGTGCCAGCAGCTTAGAGGGGCACTTC.

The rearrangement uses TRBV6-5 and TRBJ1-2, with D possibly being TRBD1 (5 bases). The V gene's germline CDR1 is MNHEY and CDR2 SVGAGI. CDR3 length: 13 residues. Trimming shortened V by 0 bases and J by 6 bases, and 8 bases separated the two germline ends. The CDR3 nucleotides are TGTGCCAGCAGTTACTCCAGGGTAGATGGCTACACCTTC. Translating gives CASSYSRVDGYTF.

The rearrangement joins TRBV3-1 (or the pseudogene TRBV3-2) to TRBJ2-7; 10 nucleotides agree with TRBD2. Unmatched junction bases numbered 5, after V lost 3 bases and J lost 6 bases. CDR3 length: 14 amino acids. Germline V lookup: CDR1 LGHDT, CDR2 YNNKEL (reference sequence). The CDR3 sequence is CASSQGLAIFEQYF. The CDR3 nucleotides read TGTGCCAGCAGCCAGGGACTAGCGATTTTCGAGCAGTACTTC.

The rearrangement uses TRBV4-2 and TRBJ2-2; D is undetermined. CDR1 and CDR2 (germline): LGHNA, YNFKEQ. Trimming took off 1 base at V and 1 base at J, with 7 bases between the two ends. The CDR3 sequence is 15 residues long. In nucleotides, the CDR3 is TGTGCCAGCAGCCAAGCCGGCGGGAACACCGGGGAGCTGTTTTTT. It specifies CASSQAGGNTGELFF.

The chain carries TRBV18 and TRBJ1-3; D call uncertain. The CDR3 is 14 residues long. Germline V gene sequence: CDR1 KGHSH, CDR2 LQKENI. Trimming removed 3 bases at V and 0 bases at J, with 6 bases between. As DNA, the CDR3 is TGTGCCAGCTCACCTGAGGGCTCTGGAAACACCATATATTTT. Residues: CASSPEGSGNTIYF.

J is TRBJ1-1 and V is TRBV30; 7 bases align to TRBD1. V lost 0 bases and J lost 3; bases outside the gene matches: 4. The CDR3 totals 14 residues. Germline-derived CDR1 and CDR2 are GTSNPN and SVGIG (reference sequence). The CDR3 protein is CAWSVQDRHTEAFF. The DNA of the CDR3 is TGTGCCTGGAGTGTCCAGGACAGGCACACTGAAGCTTTCTTT.

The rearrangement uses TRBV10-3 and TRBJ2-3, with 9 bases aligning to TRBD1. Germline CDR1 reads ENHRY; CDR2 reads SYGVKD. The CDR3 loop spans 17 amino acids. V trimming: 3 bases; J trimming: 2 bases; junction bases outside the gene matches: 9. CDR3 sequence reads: CAISDPGQGRATDTQYF. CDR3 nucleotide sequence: TGTGCCATCAGTGACCCCGGACAGGGGAGGGCCACAGATACGCAGTATTTT.

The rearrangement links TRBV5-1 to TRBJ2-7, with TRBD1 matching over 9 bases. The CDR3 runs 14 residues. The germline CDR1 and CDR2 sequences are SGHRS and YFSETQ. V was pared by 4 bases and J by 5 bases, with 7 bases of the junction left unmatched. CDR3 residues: CASSERTGEDEQYF. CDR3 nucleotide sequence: TGCGCCAGCAGCGAGCGGACAGGGGAAGACGAGCAGTACTTC.

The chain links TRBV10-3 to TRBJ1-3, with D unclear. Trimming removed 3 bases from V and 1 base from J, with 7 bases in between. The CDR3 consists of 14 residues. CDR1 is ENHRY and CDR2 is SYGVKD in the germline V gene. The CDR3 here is CAISERVSGNTIYF. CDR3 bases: TGTGCCATCAGTGAACGGGTTTCTGGAAACACCATATATTTT.

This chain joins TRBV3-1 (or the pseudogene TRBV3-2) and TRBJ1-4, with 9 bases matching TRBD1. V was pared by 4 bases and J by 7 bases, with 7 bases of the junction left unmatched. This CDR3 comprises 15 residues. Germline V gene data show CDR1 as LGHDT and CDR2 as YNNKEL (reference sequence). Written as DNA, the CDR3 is TGTGCCAGCAGCCCGGGACAGGGCGAGACTGAAAAACTGTTTTTT. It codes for CASSPGQGETEKLFF.

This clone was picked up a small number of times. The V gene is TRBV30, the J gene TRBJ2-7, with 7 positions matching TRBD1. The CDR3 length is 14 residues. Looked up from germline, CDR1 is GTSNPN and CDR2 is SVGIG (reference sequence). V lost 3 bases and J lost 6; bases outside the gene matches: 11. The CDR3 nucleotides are TGTGCCTGGAGGAAACCCGGAGCAGGGGGCGAGCAGTACTTC. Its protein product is CAWRKPGAGGEQYF.